These 22 T cell receptor beta chains were sequenced from one sample in a study of blood T cell repertoires in COVID-19. Clones were read by immunoSEQ multiplex PCR, and TCRdb kept only the in-frame ones, dropping some. This table holds about 320,000 clones, approximately 85% found once. The source material was peripheral blood. The receptors here all came from a human donor in a cohort sampled during active COVID-19.

The CDR3 is CAITSGTGGREQYF. The CDR3 nucleotides read TGTGCCATCACCTCCGGGACAGGGGGTCGCGAGCAGTACTTC. V gene TRBV10-3 combines with J gene TRBJ2-7, with 11 bases fitting TRBD1. J gave up 6 bases and V 7 bases, and 8 bases lay outside the gene matches. Germline V gene lookup returns CDR1 ENHRY and CDR2 SYGVKD. This CDR3 has 14 amino acids.

V is TRBV29-1 and J is TRBJ1-1; no firm D call. CDR1 and CDR2 from the germline V gene are SQVTM and ANQGSEA. The CDR3 consists of 13 residues. The V end was cut by 4 bases, the J end by 1 base, with 10 bases between. DNA of the CDR3: TGCAGCGTTGTAGCCACTTCGAACACTGAAGCTTTCTTT. Its protein is CSVVATSNTEAFF. Looking up the rest from reference TRBV29-1 and TRBJ1-1 gives the full variable domain: SAVISQKPSRDICQRGTSLTIQCQVDSQVTMMFWYRQQPGQSLTLIATANQGSEATYESGFVIDKFPISRPNLTFSTLTVSNMSPEDSSIYLCSVVATSNTEAFFGQGTRLTVV.

This sequence joins TRBV24-1 and TRBJ2-7; possibly TRBD2 for D (5 bases). Trimming removed 7 bases at V and 0 bases at J, with 12 bases between. CDR1 KGHDR and CDR2 SFDVKD come from the germline V gene. The CDR3 totals 14 residues. Written as DNA, the CDR3 is TGTGCCACCAGGAGGGAGTTATTCTCCTACGAGCAGTACTTC. This codes for CATRRELFSYEQYF.

V is TRBV2 and J is TRBJ2-7, with a weak D call TRBD2 (5 bases). Trimming removed 8 bases from V and 0 bases from J, with 14 bases in between. Germline V gene lookup returns CDR1 SNHLY and CDR2 FYNNEI. The length of the CDR3 is 14 residues. CDR3: CASRLLGSSYEQYF. CDR3 nucleotide sequence: TGTGCCAGCCGCCTTCTAGGGAGCTCCTACGAGCAGTACTTC.

This clone was found once. The chain joins TRBV27 to TRBJ2-1, with D uncertain. Germline V gene sequence: CDR1 MNHEY, CDR2 SMNVEV (reference sequence). Deletions cut 3 bases from V and 0 bases from J, with 15 bases between. The CDR3 loop spans 17 amino acids. The CDR3 DNA is TGTGCCAGCAGTTTCAGAGGTGGCAAGAACTCCTACAATGAGCAGTTCTTC. Translation: CASSFRGGKNSYNEQFF.

This clone was seen a few times. This chain links TRBV6-5 with TRBJ2-2; no definite D call. This CDR3 is 13 amino acids long. Germline lookup yields CDR1 MNHEY and CDR2 SVGAGI. Trimming cost V 3 bases and J 2 bases, with 4 bases left between them. CDR3 in amino acids: CASSYLNTGELFF. The CDR3, as DNA: TGTGCCAGCAGTTATCTCAACACCGGGGAGCTGTTTTTT.

This clone came up a few times. The rearrangement joins TRBV18 to TRBJ1-5; D is uncertain. Trimming cost V 6 bases and J 10 bases, with 10 bases left between them. CDR1 and CDR2 from the germline V gene are KGHSH and LQKENI. The CDR3 length is 11 residues. The CDR3 sequence: CASSSPGPQHF. Here the CDR3 DNA reads TGTGCCAGCTCCTCACCGGGACCCCAGCATTTT.

The chain uses TRBV7-3 and TRBJ2-3, with D maybe TRBD1 (5 bases). The ends were cut back, 5 bases at V and 4 bases at J, with 10 bases in the middle. Germline V gives CDR1 SGHTA, CDR2 FQGTGA. The CDR3 length is 13 residues. The CDR3 region is CASSPSQADTQYF. CDR3 nucleotide sequence: TGTGCCAGCAGCCCATCACAGGCAGATACGCAGTATTTT.

For the CDR3, the DNA is TGTGCCAGCAGCTTACGCGGGTCCGACGGCTACACCTTC. Translated: CASSLRGSDGYTF. The chain joins TRBV13 to TRBJ1-2; D gene unclear. The CDR3 runs 13 residues. The V end lost 2 bases, the J end lost 8 bases, and 12 bases lay between the germline ends. Germline lookup yields CDR1 PRHDT and CDR2 FYEKMQ (reference sequence).

This chain uses TRBV7-3 with TRBJ2-3, with D perhaps matching TRBD1 (5 bases). This CDR3 has 17 amino acids. CDR1 and CDR2 from the germline V gene are SGHTA and FQGTGA. V shed 1 base and J shed 2 bases, with 16 bases lying between them. This chain's CDR3 is CASSLIGGAPFTDTQYF. CDR3 nucleotides: TGTGCCAGCAGCTTAATTGGTGGGGCCCCCTTCACAGATACGCAGTATTTT.

The genes are TRBV5-1 and TRBJ1-1; tentative D call: TRBD1 (5 bases). Trimming left V 4 bases short and J 5 bases short, with 18 bases between. The CDR3 consists of 15 residues. Germline V gene lookup returns CDR1 SGHRS and CDR2 YFSETQ. Here the CDR3 reads CASSLRGTGPTEAFF. Here the CDR3 DNA reads TGCGCCAGCAGCCTAAGGGGAACCGGGCCAACTGAAGCTTTCTTT. Looking up the rest from reference TRBV5-1 and TRBJ1-1 gives the full variable domain: KAGVTQTPRYLIKTRGQQVTLSCSPISGHRSVSWYQQTPGQGLQFLFEYFSETQRNKGNFPGRFSGRQFSNSRSEMNVSTLELGDSALYLCASSLRGTGPTEAFFGQGTRLTVV.

The V gene is TRBV9, the J gene TRBJ2-2; TRBD2 is a possible D gene (6 bases). This CDR3 spans 16 amino acids. Germline V gene data show CDR1 as SGDLS and CDR2 as YYNGEE. The V end was cut by 0 bases, the J end by 0 bases, with 9 bases between. CDR3 loop: CASSVVRGANTGELFF. The CDR3 bases are TGTGCCAGCAGCGTAGTACGCGGGGCGAACACCGGGGAGCTGTTTTTT.

V gene TRBV20-1 combines with J gene TRBJ1-2, with 7 bases aligning to TRBD1. Germline V gives CDR1 DFQATT, CDR2 SNEGSKA (reference sequence). V dropped 6 bases and J dropped 12; count of bases not matched to a gene: 10. This CDR3 contains 11 residues. This CDR3 reads CSAPGTQGDTF. DNA of the CDR3: TGCAGTGCACCAGGGACTCAGGGGGACACCTTC.

The chain is built from TRBV6-5 and TRBJ2-7; TRBD1 agrees at 9 bases. The V segment lost 2 bases and the J segment 2 bases; nucleotides outside the gene matches: 1. This CDR3 is 14 amino acids long. Germline V lookup: CDR1 MNHEY, CDR2 SVGAGI. This chain's CDR3 is CASSYRDRAYEQYF. CDR3 nucleotides: TGTGCCAGCAGTTACAGGGACAGGGCCTACGAGCAGTACTTC.

This chain links TRBV5-1 with TRBJ2-7; the match to TRBD2 covers 8 bases. Germline CDR1 and CDR2: SGHRS and YFSETQ. The CDR3 loop spans 14 amino acids. J gave up 2 bases and V 1 base, and 2 bases lay outside the gene matches. The CDR3 spells CASSLNGGAYEQYF. CDR3 in DNA: TGCGCCAGCAGCTTGAACGGGGGGGCCTACGAGCAGTACTTC.

V is TRBV6-5 and J is TRBJ1-5; no reliable D call. Trimming shortened V by 5 bases and J by 0 bases, and 11 bases separated the two germline ends. CDR1 and CDR2 (germline): MNHEY, SVGAGI. The CDR3 totals 15 residues. CDR3 sequence (DNA): TGTGCCAGCAGTACCGGGAGTTATAGCAATCAGCCCCAGCATTTT. It is translated as CASSTGSYSNQPQHF.

This clone was recorded once. The CDR3 bases are TGTGCCAGCACCTTCTTCGGACAGGGCGCAGATACGCAGTATTTT. Translated, it gives CASTFFGQGADTQYF. This sequence joins TRBV2 and TRBJ2-3; TRBD1 matches at 8 bases. The CDR3 is 15 amino acids. Germline CDR1 SNHLY, CDR2 FYNNEI. The trim removed 7 bases at V and 4 bases at J, leaving 10 bases unmatched. Variable domain in full (rest from reference TRBV2 and TRBJ2-3): EPEVTQTPSHQVTQMGQEVILRCVPISNHLYFYWYRQILGQKVEFLVSFYNNEISEKSEIFDDQFSVERPDGSNFTLKIRSTKLEDSAMYFCASTFFGQGADTQYFGPGTRLTVL.

Points on this clone: Other nucleotide sequences in the sample specify the same CDR3. The chain carries TRBV7-9 and TRBJ2-7; no definite D call. V was clipped by 0 bases and J by 4 bases, with 4 bases between them. The length of the CDR3 is 12 residues. The V gene's germline CDR1 is SEHNR and CDR2 FQNEAQ (reference sequence). The CDR3 DNA follows: TGTGCCAGCAGCTTAGCGCGGTACGAGCAGTACTTC. It specifies CASSLARYEQYF. Based on the CDR3 plus reference TRBV7-9 and TRBJ2-7, the full variable domain is DTGVSQNPRHKITKRGQNVTFRCDPISEHNRLYWYRQTLGQGPEFLTYFQNEAQLEKSRLLSDRFSAERPKGSFSTLEIQRTEQGDSAMYLCASSLARYEQYFGPGTRLTVT.

This rearrangement joins TRBV30 to TRBJ1-1; D might be TRBD1 (5 bases). Germline V gene lookup returns CDR1 GTSNPN and CDR2 SVGIG (reference sequence). This CDR3 contains 14 residues. V dropped 5 bases and J dropped 2 bases, with 15 bases sitting between them. CDR3 nucleotide sequence: TGTGCCTGGGGGGGAGGCAGAACAAACACTGAAGCTTTCTTT. Protein sequence: CAWGGGRTNTEAFF.

This sequence joins TRBV24-1 and TRBJ2-2; D is possibly TRBD1 (5 bases). Trimming removed 4 bases at V and 0 bases at J, with 5 bases between. This CDR3 has 14 amino acids. The germline V gene has CDR1 KGHDR and CDR2 SFDVKD. CDR3 bases: TGTGCCACCAGTGAGACAGCGAACACCGGGGAGCTGTTTTTT. The encoded protein is CATSETANTGELFF.

The CDR3 loop is CASSLHFGSQFF. Written as DNA, the CDR3 is TGTGCCAGCAGCTTACACTTCGGTTCACAGTTCTTC. The V and J genes are TRBV11-2 and TRBJ2-1; D is unclear. Germline V gene sequence: CDR1 SGHAT, CDR2 FQNNGV. V shed 2 bases and J shed 13 bases, with 12 bases lying between them. The CDR3 totals 12 residues.

This clone was observed a few times. The genes are TRBV5-1 and TRBJ2-7; 8 nucleotides line up with TRBD1. CDR1 is SGHRS, CDR2 YFSETQ, per germline. The V gene end was trimmed by 2 bases and the J gene end by 2 bases; junction bases not matched to a gene: 3. The CDR3 spans 14 residues. The CDR3 sequence is CASSFGTGTYEQYF. The CDR3 region has the DNA TGCGCCAGCAGCTTCGGGACAGGAACCTACGAGCAGTACTTC.